This is a list of T cell receptor beta chains from one sample in a study of Tregs in tolerant kidney transplant recipients. Clones were read by immunoSEQ multiplex PCR, and TCRdb kept only the in-frame ones, dropping some. The table includes some 62,000 clones, approximately 98% detected once. Sequenced material: Tregs from blood, taken before the transplant. The receptors were sampled from a human donor who received a combined kidney and bone marrow transplant. CDR3s include the opening cysteine and the closing phenylalanine or tryptophan. D genes are given only for firm matches.

V	D	J	CDR3	DNA
TRBV11-3	.	TRBJ2-2	CASSRGQGHTGELFF	TGTGCCAGCAGCCGAGGTCAGGGGCACACCGGGGAGCTGTTTTTT
TRBV29-1	TRBD2	TRBJ2-1	CSVGKLAGTNEQFF	TGCAGCGTTGGGAAACTAGCGGGTACAAATGAGCAGTTCTTC
TRBV27	.	TRBJ1-2	CASSLIGQSRLYGYTF	TGTGCCAGCAGTTTAATAGGACAATCTCGGCTATACGGCTACACCTTC
TRBV13	.	TRBJ1-5	CASSRGDQPQHF	TGTGCCAGCAGCCGGGGAGATCAGCCCCAGCATTTT
TRBV12-5	.	TRBJ1-5	CASSELGQPQHF	TGTGCTAGTTCGGAGCTCGGTCAGCCCCAGCATTTT
TRBV19	.	TRBJ1-2	CASSKQGDYGYTF	TGTGCCAGTAGTAAGCAGGGTGACTATGGCTACACCTTC
TRBV7-9	TRBD1	TRBJ1-1	CASTQPQGRTEAFF	TGTGCCAGCACCCAACCACAGGGGCGAACTGAAGCTTTCTTT
TRBV7-3	TRBD2	TRBJ2-1	CASSWTSGSYEQFF	TGTGCCAGCAGCTGGACTAGCGGGAGTTATGAGCAGTTCTTC
TRBV5-1	TRBD2	TRBJ2-7	CASSLVVGGAYEQYF	TGCGCCAGCAGCTTGGTTGTCGGGGGGGCCTACGAGCAGTACTTC
TRBV5-1	TRBD2	TRBJ2-1	CASRFSGGAKFF	TGCGCCAGCAGATTTAGCGGGGGGGCTAAGTTCTTC
TRBV7-9	TRBD1	TRBJ1-2	CASSLEGQGGGYTF	TGTGCCAGCAGCTTAGAGGGACAGGGAGGGGGCTACACCTTC